Below are 25 T cell receptor beta chains sequenced from a single sample in a study of T cell responses to AZD1222 COVID-19 vaccine. Produced via immunoSEQ multiplex PCR; TCRdb's table is partial and in-frame only. The sample lists 100,000 to 150,000 clones; more than 85% were seen once. Here the sequenced sample was peripheral blood, taken on day 0 of MenACWY control vaccination. These receptors were obtained from an adult in good health.

The chain couples TRBV12-3 or TRBV12-4 to TRBJ1-1; TRBD1 matches at 7 bases. The ends lost 7 bases at V and 6 bases at J; junction bases unmatched: 8. CDR3 length: 13 amino acids. CDR3 loop: CASKLRGQPEAFF. The CDR3 DNA follows: TGTGCCAGCAAATTACGGGGACAGCCTGAAGCTTTCTTT.

This clone was found once. The V and J genes are TRBV7-8 and TRBJ1-5; D perhaps matches TRBD1 (5 bases). Trimming removed 5 bases at V and 1 base at J, with 18 bases between. Germline CDR1 reads SGHVS; CDR2 reads FQNEAQ. The CDR3 consists of 17 residues. CDR3 nucleotides: TGTGCCAGCAGCCCGCGGGTTGTGGGGGGGAGCAATCAGCCCCAGCATTTT. Its protein is CASSPRVVGGSNQPQHF.

The chain links TRBV18 to TRBJ2-1; maybe TRBD1 (6 bases). The CDR3 runs to 17 residues. Trimming pared 0 bases from V and 0 bases from J, leaving 12 bases between. From germline, CDR1 is KGHSH and CDR2 LQKENI. CDR3 sequence: CASSPPRGQSSYNEQFF. The CDR3 DNA reads TGTGCCAGCTCACCACCTCGGGGACAAAGCTCCTACAATGAGCAGTTCTTC.

In this sample, this clone turned up a few times. The chain joins TRBV6-2 or TRBV6-3 to TRBJ1-5; no reliable D call. CDR3 length: 14 residues. V lost 0 bases to trimming and J lost 5 bases, with 8 bases between them. Germline V gives CDR1 MNHEY, CDR2 SVGEGT. This CDR3 is CASSYSNGDQPQHF. Written as DNA, the CDR3 is TGTGCCAGCAGTTACTCGAATGGAGATCAGCCCCAGCATTTT.

The CDR3 sequence is CASSLQGGYGYTF. The CDR3 DNA sequence: TGTGCCAGCAGTCTACAGGGTGGTTATGGCTACACCTTC. The chain has TRBV12-3 or TRBV12-4 and TRBJ1-2; weak D call: TRBD1 (6 bases). V was trimmed by 5 bases and J by 5 bases, leaving 12 bases between them. The CDR3 has 13 amino acids.

This chain uses TRBV6-4 with TRBJ2-2; 7 bases agree with TRBD1. This CDR3 is built from 14 residues. The V gene's germline CDR1 is MRHNA and CDR2 SNTAGT. With V trimmed by 4 bases and J by 3 bases, 2 bases remained unmatched. The DNA of the CDR3 is TGTGCCAGCAGTGCAACAGGGGACACCGGGGAGCTGTTTTTT. It specifies CASSATGDTGELFF.

V usage is TRBV7-9 and J usage is TRBJ2-1; the D is unclear. The germline V and J ends were trimmed by 5 bases and 0 bases, with 11 bases remaining between them. The CDR3 loop spans 15 amino acids. Germline CDR1 SEHNR, CDR2 FQNEAQ (reference sequence). The CDR3 loop reads CASSPVRGSYNEQFF. CDR3 DNA sequence: TGTGCCAGCAGCCCCGTCAGAGGCTCCTACAATGAGCAGTTCTTC. Together with reference TRBV7-9 and TRBJ2-1, the CDR3 gives the full variable domain: DTGVSQNPRHKITKRGQNVTFRCDPISEHNRLYWYRQTLGQGPEFLTYFQNEAQLEKSRLLSDRFSAERPKGSFSTLEIQRTEQGDSAMYLCASSPVRGSYNEQFFGPGTRLTVL.

V usage is TRBV5-1 and J usage is TRBJ1-1; TRBD1 agrees at 10 bases. Germline V gives CDR1 SGHRS, CDR2 YFSETQ. The CDR3 loop spans 17 amino acids. V lost 4 bases, J lost 4 bases, and 13 bases stayed unmatched. The DNA of the CDR3 is TGCGCCAGCAGCCGGAGGACAGGGGGTCAGATAGGCACTGAAGCTTTCTTT. It codes for CASSRRTGGQIGTEAFF. The full variable domain, completed using reference TRBV5-1 and TRBJ1-1, is KAGVTQTPRYLIKTRGQQVTLSCSPISGHRSVSWYQQTPGQGLQFLFEYFSETQRNKGNFPGRFSGRQFSNSRSEMNVSTLELGDSALYLCASSRRTGGQIGTEAFFGQGTRLTVV.

The chain joins TRBV2 to TRBJ1-4; D gene unclear. CDR3 length: 15 amino acids. Per germline, CDR1 SNHLY and CDR2 FYNNEI. Deletions cut 3 bases from V and 8 bases from J, with 16 bases between. The CDR3 region is CASSDRRAGGEKLFF. CDR3 nucleotide sequence: TGTGCCAGCAGTGACAGAAGAGCGGGTGGCGAAAAACTGTTTTTT.

The chain links TRBV12-5 to TRBJ2-2; D unresolved. Trimming took off 3 bases at V and 7 bases at J, with 3 bases between the two ends. The CDR3 consists of 11 residues. Per germline, CDR1 LGHNT and CDR2 FRNRAP. The CDR3 DNA is TGTGCTAGTGGTTTAGTCGGGGAGCTGTTTTTT. Residues: CASGLVGELFF.

In its sample, this clone was seen a few times. The rearrangement links TRBV5-6 to TRBJ1-2; TRBD1 matches 7 bases. The V gene's germline CDR1 is SGHDT and CDR2 YYEEEE. The ends lost 2 bases at V and 3 bases at J; junction bases unmatched: 7. This CDR3 region has 15 residues. The CDR3 region is CASSFGGGRDYGYTF. In DNA, the CDR3 is TGTGCCAGCAGCTTCGGAGGGGGCAGGGACTATGGCTACACCTTC.

The V and J genes are TRBV5-6 and TRBJ2-3; 7 bases fit TRBD1. The CDR3 covers 12 residues. Trimming removed 1 base from V and 9 bases from J; junction bases left unmatched: 2. Germline V gives CDR1 SGHDT, CDR2 YYEEEE. The CDR3 DNA sequence: TGTGCCAGCAGCTTGCAGGGGGACACGCAGTATTTT. Translation: CASSLQGDTQYF.

The chain combines TRBV19 with TRBJ1-1; TRBD1 agrees at 8 bases. Germline V gives CDR1 LNHDA, CDR2 SQIVND (reference sequence). CDR3 length: 13 amino acids. The V segment lost 9 bases and the J segment 4 bases; nucleotides outside the gene matches: 7. In DNA form, the CDR3 reads TGTGCCAGCGACGCAGGGGGCGTCACTGAAGCTTTCTTT. Translated, it gives CASDAGGVTEAFF.

The chain employs TRBV5-1 and TRBJ2-3; D might be TRBD2 (6 bases). Between the trimmed V and J ends, which lost 0 bases and 0 bases, there was a span of 8 bases. Germline CDR1 reads SGHRS; CDR2 reads YFSETQ. The length of the CDR3 is 15 residues. CDR3 DNA sequence: TGCGCCAGCAGCTTGGGGGCGGGAAGCACAGATACGCAGTATTTT. Translation gives CASSLGAGSTDTQYF.

The chain recombines TRBV18 with TRBJ1-1, with D uncertain. Germline CDR1 and CDR2: KGHSH and LQKENI. The V end lost 3 bases, the J end lost 0 bases, and 2 bases lay between the germline ends. The CDR3 sequence is 12 residues long. In DNA, the CDR3 is TGTGCCAGCTCACCGATGAACACTGAAGCTTTCTTT. This sequence encodes CASSPMNTEAFF.

The V and J genes are TRBV7-8 and TRBJ1-3; TRBD1 might be the D (6 bases). The CDR3 runs to 15 residues. Deletions cut 5 bases from V and 2 bases from J, with 13 bases between. The germline V gene has CDR1 SGHVS and CDR2 FQNEAQ. The CDR3 region has the DNA TGTGCCAGCAGCCAGGACAGTATGCCTGGAAACACCATATATTTT. Its protein product is CASSQDSMPGNTIYF. Supplemented by reference TRBV7-8 and TRBJ1-3, the full variable domain reads GAGVSQSPRYKVAKRGQDVALRCDPISGHVSLFWYQQALGQGPEFLTYFQNEAQLDKSGLPSDRFFAERPEGSVSTLKIQRTQQEDSAVYLCASSQDSMPGNTIYFGEGSWLTVV.

The CDR3 region has the DNA TGTGCCAGCAGCTTGTGGGGGATGACAGGGGGCAAAACTGAAGCTTTCTTT. Translation gives CASSLWGMTGGKTEAFF. V usage is TRBV5-6 and J usage is TRBJ1-1; 10 bases map to TRBD1. The CDR3 loop spans 17 amino acids. Germline V gene data show CDR1 as SGHDT and CDR2 as YYEEEE. Trimming at V came to 1 base and at J to 5 bases, leaving 11 bases not matched to a gene.

V gene TRBV19 combines with J gene TRBJ2-1, with 8 bases aligning to TRBD2. Germline trimming cut 7 bases from V and 3 bases from J; bases unmatched to any gene: 11. Germline V gene sequence: CDR1 LNHDA, CDR2 SQIVND (reference sequence). The length of the CDR3 is 16 residues. Here the CDR3 DNA reads TGTGCCAGTAACGGCGGGAGGTCTCCCGTCTACAATGAGCAGTTCTTC. The encoded protein is CASNGGRSPVYNEQFF.

J is TRBJ1-2 and V is TRBV18; D call uncertain. Per the germline V gene, CDR1 is KGHSH and CDR2 is LQKENI. V lost 2 bases, J lost 3 bases, and 13 bases lay in between. CDR3 size: 15 residues. Written as DNA, the CDR3 is TGTGCCAGCTCACCAAGGCAGTTGAAAGACTATGGCTACACCTTC. Translated, it gives CASSPRQLKDYGYTF.

The rearrangement joins TRBV5-6 to TRBJ2-3, with 8 bases identical to TRBD2. CDR3 size: 14 residues. Germline CDR1 is SGHDT and CDR2 is YYEEEE. The V and J ends lost 2 bases and 5 bases, in that order; junction bases with no gene match: 4. CDR3 protein: CASSLAGAVDTQYF. CDR3 bases: TGTGCCAGCAGCTTAGCGGGAGCCGTAGATACGCAGTATTTT. Full variable domain (outside the CDR3, taken from reference TRBV5-6 and TRBJ2-3): DAGVTQSPTHLIKTRGQQVTLRCSPKSGHDTVSWYQQALGQGPQFIFQYYEEEERQRGNFPDRFSGHQFPNYSSELNVNALLLGDSALYLCASSLAGAVDTQYFGPGTRLTVL.

The V gene is TRBV9, the J gene TRBJ1-5; D call uncertain. In germline, CDR1 is SGDLS, CDR2 YYNGEE. The V end was cut by 4 bases, the J end by 9 bases, with 11 bases between. This CDR3 region has 12 residues. In DNA form, the CDR3 reads TGTGCCAGCAGCTCAAGGTCGGGGCCCCAGCATTTT. Amino acid sequence: CASSSRSGPQHF.

The count of this clone is one. The chain combines TRBV5-1 with TRBJ1-1; D remains ambiguous. Germline V gene data show CDR1 as SGHRS and CDR2 as YFSETQ. V gave up 3 bases and J gave up 1 base, with 7 bases separating them. There are 13 residues in the CDR3. The CDR3 region has the DNA TGCGCCAGCAGCTACCGGGAGAACACTGAAGCTTTCTTT. As protein: CASSYRENTEAFF.

V gene TRBV9 combines with J gene TRBJ2-5; 9 positions agree with TRBD1. The CDR3 has 14 residues. Looked up from germline, CDR1 is SGDLS and CDR2 is YYNGEE. J gave up 5 bases and V 3 bases, and 5 bases lay outside the gene matches. CDR3 in DNA: TGTGCCAGCAGCGATCGGACAGGGGTCGAGACCCAGTACTTC. Its translation: CASSDRTGVETQYF.

This chain uses TRBV5-4 with TRBJ1-2, with D possibly TRBD1 on 6 matching bases. The length of the CDR3 is 18 residues. Trimming pared 3 bases from V and 5 bases from J, leaving 26 bases between. CDR1 and CDR2 from the germline V gene are SGHNT and YYREEE (reference sequence). CDR3 sequence reads: CASSSLGGAAKPTYGYTF. CDR3 coding DNA: TGTGCCAGCAGCTCCCTCGGGGGGGCGGCGAAGCCCACTTATGGCTACACCTTC.

The chain recombines TRBV10-3 with TRBJ2-3; a weak D match, TRBD1 (6 bases). V lost 6 bases to trimming and J lost 0 bases, with 13 bases between them. CDR1 and CDR2 from the germline V gene are ENHRY and SYGVKD. The CDR3 runs 15 residues. The CDR3 DNA reads TGTGCCATCAGGGACGGGACACGTAGCACAGATACGCAGTATTTT. Translation: CAIRDGTRSTDTQYF.